These 18 T cell receptor beta chains were sequenced from one sample in a study of T-cell memory formation after mild COVID-19. One entry per CDR3 protein results from TCRdb running MiXCR on the 5' RACE reads. The data hold about 45,000 distinct CDR3 sequences, with approximately 9.6% observed a single time. Sequencing was done on a sample of PBMCs or a T cell subset sorted from them (not recorded which). These receptors originate from an adult woman who had mild COVID-19 (a few samples of this study predate the infection). Cell type and time point are not known.

Only a few counts were recorded for this clonotype. The V call is TRBV5-6, the J call TRBJ1-3; D unresolved. Germline loops: CDR1 SGHDT, CDR2 YYEEEE. The CDR3 loop spans 15 amino acids. Between the trimmed V and J ends, which lost 0 bases and 0 bases, there was a span of 7 bases. Written as DNA, the CDR3 is TGTGCCAGCAGCTTGGCGGCACCCTCTGGAAACACCATATATTTT. Protein: CASSLAAPSGNTIYF.

In this sample, this clonotype turned up a few times. CDR3 amino acids: CASTPLTSGANNEQFF. The CDR3 coding sequence is TGTGCCAGCACTCCCTTGACTAGCGGGGCTAACAATGAGCAGTTCTTC. The rearrangement links TRBV12-3 or TRBV12-4 to TRBJ2-1; TRBD2 matches at 11 bases. The CDR3 is 16 residues long. J gave up 5 bases and V 7 bases, and 10 bases lay outside the gene matches.

There are a few counts of this clonotype. This sequence joins TRBV20-1 and TRBJ2-3; the D is unclear. Germline CDR1 is DFQATT and CDR2 is SNEGSKA (reference sequence). V was cut by 3 bases and J by 2 bases, with 9 bases left in between. This CDR3 contains 13 residues. The CDR3 DNA reads TGCAGTGCTAGTGACTGGTCCACAGATACGCAGTATTTT. Protein sequence: CSASDWSTDTQYF.

This clonotype came up many times. The CDR3 spells CASSPNGWGAGNEQFF. CDR3 DNA: TGTGCCAGCAGCCCTAACGGTTGGGGCGCGGGGAATGAGCAGTTCTTC. This chain connects TRBV3-1 to TRBJ2-1; maybe TRBD2 (6 bases). Looked up from germline, CDR1 is LGHDT and CDR2 is YNNKEL (reference sequence). The CDR3 is 16 amino acids. Between the trimmed V and J ends, which lost 4 bases and 7 bases, there was a span of 20 bases.

The chain links TRBV15 to TRBJ1-5, with no clear D. Germline values: CDR1 LNHNV, CDR2 YYDKDF (reference sequence). The CDR3 spans 15 residues. V was clipped by 1 base and J by 4 bases, with 11 bases between them. DNA for the CDR3: TGTGCCACCAGCAGAGTCTCGGGGTATAATCAGCCCCAGCATTTT. Amino acids: CATSRVSGYNQPQHF. The variable domain in full, completed from reference TRBV15 and TRBJ1-5, reads DAMVIQNPRYQVTQFGKPVTLSCSQTLNHNVMYWYQQKSSQAPKLLFHYYDKDFNNEADTPDNFQSRRPNTSFCFLDIRSPGLGDTAMYLCATSRVSGYNQPQHFGDGTRLSIL.

This clonotype was observed at least ten times. V is TRBV20-1 and J is TRBJ2-1, with 9 bases matching TRBD2. V gave up 0 bases and J gave up 9 bases; unmatched junction bases: 9. The CDR3 is made up of 15 amino acids. From germline, CDR1 is DFQATT and CDR2 SNEGSKA (reference sequence). The CDR3 DNA is TGCAGTGCTAGAGATGGCGGGAGGGGTGGTGGTGAGCAGTTCTTC. It yields the protein CSARDGGRGGGEQFF.

This chain links TRBV6-5 with TRBJ1-2; 11 positions agree with TRBD1. With 6 bases clipped from V and 6 bases from J, the junction kept 6 bases outside the gene matches. Germline CDR1 reads MNHEY; CDR2 reads SVGAGI. This CDR3 region has 14 residues. CDR3 sequence (DNA): TGTGCCAGCAGCGGACAGGGGGCGTGGGATGGCTACACCTTC. Its protein is CASSGQGAWDGYTF.

The V and J genes are TRBV12-3 or TRBV12-4 and TRBJ1-2; a possible D gene is TRBD1 (5 bases). The CDR3 contains 13 residues. V lost 4 bases, J lost 5 bases, and 11 bases lay in between. The CDR3 nucleotides read TGTGCCAGCAGTTCTGGGGGGGTTTATGGCTACACCTTC. This translates into CASSSGGVYGYTF.

This chain uses TRBV7-2 with TRBJ2-2; TRBD1 is a possible D gene (5 bases). The CDR3 contains 13 residues. Trimming stripped 4 bases from V and 11 bases from J, with 14 bases between. Germline lookup yields CDR1 SGHTA and CDR2 FQGNSA. The CDR3 reads CASSSRGLGELFF. The CDR3 DNA reads TGTGCCAGCAGCTCAAGGGGTTTGGGCGAGCTGTTTTTT.

This clonotype was counted only a few times. This rearrangement joins TRBV3-1 to TRBJ1-4; D is ambiguous. This CDR3 has 13 residues. Germline V gene lookup returns CDR1 LGHDT and CDR2 YNNKEL (reference sequence). The V end lost 4 bases, the J end lost 0 bases, and 3 bases lay between the germline ends. The CDR3: CASSPTTNEKLFF. The CDR3 DNA is TGTGCCAGCAGCCCGACAACTAATGAAAAACTGTTTTTT.

This clonotype was detected many times. The gene calls are TRBV6-6 and TRBJ1-1; D may be TRBD1 (6 bases). Germline values: CDR1 MNHNY, CDR2 SVGAGI (reference sequence). The CDR3 has 13 amino acids. V was pared by 8 bases and J by 4 bases, with 14 bases between. CDR3 region: CASRRGAGTEAFF. CDR3 in DNA: TGTGCCAGCCGGAGGGGGGCAGGCACTGAAGCTTTCTTT.

This clonotype was observed a few times. The chain carries TRBV7-3 and TRBJ2-7; tentative D call: TRBD2 (6 bases). The V end was cut by 5 bases, the J end by 9 bases, with 17 bases between. The CDR3 totals 13 residues. Germline V CDR1 and CDR2: SGHTA, FQGTGA. This CDR3 reads CASSEAGGLGQYF. The CDR3 DNA follows: TGTGCCAGCAGCGAAGCGGGCGGCCTTGGGCAGTACTTC.

The gene calls are TRBV14 and TRBJ1-6; D possibly corresponds to TRBD1 (6 bases). CDR1 is SGHDN and CDR2 is FVKESK in the germline V gene. CDR3 length: 16 amino acids. V lost 0 bases and J lost 5, with 11 bases in between. The CDR3 bases are TGTGCCAGCAGCCAAGAAGCAGGGGTAAATAATTCACCCCTCCACTTT. This gives the protein CASSQEAGVNNSPLHF.

V usage is TRBV12-3 or TRBV12-4 and J usage is TRBJ2-3; D unresolved. V was cut by 6 bases and J by 9 bases, with 16 bases left in between. This CDR3 has 13 amino acids. For the CDR3, the DNA is TGTGCCAGCAGACCTTCTGGGGTTCAGACGCAGTATTTT. As protein: CASRPSGVQTQYF.

The chain links TRBV5-1 to TRBJ1-1, with D perhaps matching TRBD1 (5 bases). Trimming pared 4 bases from V and 0 bases from J, leaving 13 bases between. Germline lookup yields CDR1 SGHRS and CDR2 YFSETQ. This CDR3 has 15 amino acids. CDR3 sequence (DNA): TGCGCCAGCAGCGGGGAGGGGATTATGAACACTGAAGCTTTCTTT. Translation: CASSGEGIMNTEAFF.

The chain links TRBV4-1 to TRBJ2-7; 9 bases are a match to TRBD1. Germline-derived CDR1 and CDR2 are MGHRA and YSYEKL. This CDR3 spans 18 amino acids. J gave up 2 bases and V 4 bases, and 15 bases lay outside the gene matches. In DNA, the CDR3 is TGCGCCAGCAGCCCGCCCGCCGGGACAGGGCGTAAAACCTACGAGCAGTACTTC. Amino acids: CASSPPAGTGRKTYEQYF.

This clonotype was counted at least ten times. The chain recombines TRBV15 with TRBJ1-1; 12 bases fit TRBD1. The CDR3 has 15 residues. The germline gives CDR1 LNHNV, CDR2 YYDKDF (reference sequence). The ends lost 1 base at V and 4 bases at J; junction bases unmatched: 1. CDR3 nucleotides: TGTGCCACCAGCAGAGGGGACAGGGGGCTCACTGAAGCTTTCTTT. This sequence encodes CATSRGDRGLTEAFF.

This clonotype was detected ten times or more. The V gene is TRBV10-3, the J gene TRBJ2-1, with 9 bases aligning to TRBD1. The germline CDR1 and CDR2 sequences are ENHRY and SYGVKD. With V trimmed by 2 bases and J by 5 bases, 7 bases remained unmatched. The CDR3 runs 16 residues. The CDR3 DNA reads TGTGCCATCAGTGAGCCGGGACAGGGCAAACACAATGAGCAGTTCTTC. Protein product: CAISEPGQGKHNEQFF.